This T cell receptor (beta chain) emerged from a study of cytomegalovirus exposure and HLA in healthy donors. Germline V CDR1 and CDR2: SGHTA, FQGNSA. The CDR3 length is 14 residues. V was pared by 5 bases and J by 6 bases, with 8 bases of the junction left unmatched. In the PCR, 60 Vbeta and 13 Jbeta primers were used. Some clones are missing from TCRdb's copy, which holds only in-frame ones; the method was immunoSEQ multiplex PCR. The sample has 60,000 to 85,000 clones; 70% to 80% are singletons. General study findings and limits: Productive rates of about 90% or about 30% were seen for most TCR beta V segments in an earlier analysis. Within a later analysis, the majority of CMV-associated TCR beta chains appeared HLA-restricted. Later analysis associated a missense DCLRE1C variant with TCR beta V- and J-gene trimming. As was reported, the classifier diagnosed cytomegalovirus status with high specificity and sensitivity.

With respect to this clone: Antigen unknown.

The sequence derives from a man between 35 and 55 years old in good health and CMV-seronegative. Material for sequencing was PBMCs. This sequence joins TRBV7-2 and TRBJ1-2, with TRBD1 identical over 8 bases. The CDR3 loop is CASSPRAGGNGYTF. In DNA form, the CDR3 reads TGTGCCAGCAGCCCCCGGGCAGGGGGCAATGGCTACACCTTC.